This T cell receptor (beta chain) comes out of a study of T cells in Graves' hyperthyroidism and ophthalmopathy. General study results and limits: Peripheral blood also featured most of the thyroid clonotypes expanded above 0.001.

A sample of blood taken at first hyperthyroidism diagnosis preceded any ophthalmopathy symptoms. Germline-derived CDR1 and CDR2 are SGHTA and FQGNSA. CDR3 size: 13 residues. This clonotype was counted only a few times. Its antigen is currently unknown. Compared with germline, one end of the junction differs, possibly owing to a read error. RNA transcripts gave rise to amplified TCR beta CDR3 regions. The HTBI primer set drove a first-round RT-PCR of the TCR CDR3. TCRdb re-called the multiplex PCR reads through MiXCR, storing one row per CDR3 protein. The table lists under 300,000 distinct CDR3 sequences, 13% of them singletons.

Material: blood. This chain links TRBV7-2 with TRBJ1-4, with D hard to call. The TCR comes from a woman in her 30s with Graves' hyperthyroidism that later progressed to Graves' ophthalmopathy. CDR3 DNA sequence: TGTGCCAGCGGCTTACCAACCGAGATAAAACTGTTTTTT. It translates to CASGLPTEIKLFF.